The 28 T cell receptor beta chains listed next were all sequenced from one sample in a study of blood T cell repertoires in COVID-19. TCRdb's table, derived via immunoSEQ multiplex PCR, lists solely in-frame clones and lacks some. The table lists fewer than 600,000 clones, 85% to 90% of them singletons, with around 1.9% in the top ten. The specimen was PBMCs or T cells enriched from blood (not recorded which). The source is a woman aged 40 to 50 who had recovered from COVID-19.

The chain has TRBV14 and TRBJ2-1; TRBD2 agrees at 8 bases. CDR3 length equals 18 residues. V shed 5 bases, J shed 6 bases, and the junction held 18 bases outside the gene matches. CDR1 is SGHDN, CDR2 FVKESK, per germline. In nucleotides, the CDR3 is TGTGCCAGCAGCTCCTACCTCTTGCCGTCCGGGACTAGCAATGAGCAGTTCTTC. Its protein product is CASSSYLLPSGTSNEQFF.

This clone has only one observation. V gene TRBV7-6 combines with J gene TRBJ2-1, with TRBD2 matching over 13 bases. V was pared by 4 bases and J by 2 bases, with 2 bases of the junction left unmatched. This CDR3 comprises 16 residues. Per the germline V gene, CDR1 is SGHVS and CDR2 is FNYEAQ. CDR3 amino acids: CASSSTSGRAYNEQFF. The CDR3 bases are TGTGCCAGCAGCTCTACTAGCGGGAGGGCCTACAATGAGCAGTTCTTC. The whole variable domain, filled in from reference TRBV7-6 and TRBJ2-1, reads GAGVSQSPRYKVTKRGQDVALRCDPISGHVSLYWYRQALGQGPEFLTYFNYEAQQDKSGLPNDRFSAERPEGSISTLTIQRTEQRDSAMYRCASSSTSGRAYNEQFFGPGTRLTVL.

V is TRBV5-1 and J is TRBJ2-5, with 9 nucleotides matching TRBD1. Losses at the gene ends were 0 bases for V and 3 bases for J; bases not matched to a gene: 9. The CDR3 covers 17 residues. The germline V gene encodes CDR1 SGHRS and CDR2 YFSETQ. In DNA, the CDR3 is TGCGCCAGCAGCTTGGGGACAGGGGCAGTTGGCGAAGAGACCCAGTACTTC. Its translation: CASSLGTGAVGEETQYF.

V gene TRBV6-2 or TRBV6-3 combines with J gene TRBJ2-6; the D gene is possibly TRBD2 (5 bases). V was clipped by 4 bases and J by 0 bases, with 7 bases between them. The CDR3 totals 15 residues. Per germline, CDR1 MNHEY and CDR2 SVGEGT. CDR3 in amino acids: CASSFRDSGANVLTF. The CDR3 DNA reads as TGTGCCAGCAGTTTCCGGGACTCTGGGGCCAACGTCCTGACTTTC.

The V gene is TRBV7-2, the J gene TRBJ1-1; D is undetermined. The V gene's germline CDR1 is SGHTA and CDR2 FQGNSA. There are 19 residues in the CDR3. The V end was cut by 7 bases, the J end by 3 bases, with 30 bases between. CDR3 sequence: CASTIFNPGNGPRDTEAFF. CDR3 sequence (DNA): TGTGCCAGCACCATATTTAATCCGGGAAACGGCCCCCGTGACACTGAAGCTTTCTTT.

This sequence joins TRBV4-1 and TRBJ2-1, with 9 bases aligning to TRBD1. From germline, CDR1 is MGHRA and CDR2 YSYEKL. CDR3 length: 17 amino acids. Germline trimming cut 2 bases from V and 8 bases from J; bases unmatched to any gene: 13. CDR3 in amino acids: CASSQKKGTGSSDEQFF. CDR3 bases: TGCGCCAGCAGCCAAAAAAAAGGGACAGGGTCTTCTGATGAGCAGTTCTTC.

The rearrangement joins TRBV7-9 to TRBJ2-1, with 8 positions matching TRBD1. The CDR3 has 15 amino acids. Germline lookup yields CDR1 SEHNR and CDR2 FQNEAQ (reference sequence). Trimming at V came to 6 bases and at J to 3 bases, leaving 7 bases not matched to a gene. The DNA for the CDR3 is TGTGCCAGCAGACTAACAGGGGGAAACTACAATGAGCAGTTCTTC. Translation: CASRLTGGNYNEQFF.

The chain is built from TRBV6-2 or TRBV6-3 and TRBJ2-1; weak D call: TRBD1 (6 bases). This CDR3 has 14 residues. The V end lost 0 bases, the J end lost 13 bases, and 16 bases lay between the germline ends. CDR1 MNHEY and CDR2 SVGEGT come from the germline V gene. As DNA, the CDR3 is TGTGCCAGCAGTTACTCCCGGGACACCAACATTCAGTTCTTC. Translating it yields CASSYSRDTNIQFF.

The CDR3 loop is CASSPGQGSILYEQYF. Here the CDR3 DNA reads TGTGCCAGCAGCCCGGGACAGGGGTCGATCCTATACGAGCAGTACTTC. This chain uses TRBV7-8 with TRBJ2-7; TRBD1 aligns across 10 bases. Germline values: CDR1 SGHVS, CDR2 FQNEAQ. This CDR3 has 16 residues. J was trimmed by 4 bases and V by 5 bases; bases with no gene match: 11.

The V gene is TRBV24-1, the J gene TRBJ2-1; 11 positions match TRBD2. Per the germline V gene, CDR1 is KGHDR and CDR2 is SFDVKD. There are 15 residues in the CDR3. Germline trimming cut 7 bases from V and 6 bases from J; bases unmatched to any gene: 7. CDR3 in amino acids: CATRSGTSGSNEQFF. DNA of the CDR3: TGTGCCACCAGGTCTGGAACTAGCGGGAGCAATGAGCAGTTCTTC.

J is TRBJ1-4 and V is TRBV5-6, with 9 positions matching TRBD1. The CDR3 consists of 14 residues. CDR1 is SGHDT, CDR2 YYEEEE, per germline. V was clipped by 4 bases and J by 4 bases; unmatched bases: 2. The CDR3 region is CASSGTGNNEKLFF. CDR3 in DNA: TGTGCCAGCAGCGGGACAGGGAATAATGAAAAACTGTTTTTT.

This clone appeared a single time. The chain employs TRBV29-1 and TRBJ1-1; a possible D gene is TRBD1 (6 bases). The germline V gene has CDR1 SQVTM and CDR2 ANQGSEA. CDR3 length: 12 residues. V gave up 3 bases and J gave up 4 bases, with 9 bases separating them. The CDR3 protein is CSVDRGTTEAFF. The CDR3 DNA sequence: TGCAGCGTTGACAGGGGAACCACTGAAGCTTTCTTT.

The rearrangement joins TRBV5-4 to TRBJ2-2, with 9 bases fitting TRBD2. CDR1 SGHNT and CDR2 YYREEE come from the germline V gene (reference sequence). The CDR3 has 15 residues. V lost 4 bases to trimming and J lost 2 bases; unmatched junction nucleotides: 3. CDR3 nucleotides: TGTGCCAGCAGCGGGCTAGCGGGAAACACCGGGGAGCTGTTTTTT. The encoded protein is CASSGLAGNTGELFF.

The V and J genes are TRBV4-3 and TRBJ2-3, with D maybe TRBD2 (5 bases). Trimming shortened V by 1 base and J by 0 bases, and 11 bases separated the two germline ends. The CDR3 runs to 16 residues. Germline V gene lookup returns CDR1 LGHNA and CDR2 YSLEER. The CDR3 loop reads CASSQGVGVSTDTQYF. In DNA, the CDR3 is TGCGCCAGCAGCCAAGGGGTCGGGGTGAGCACAGATACGCAGTATTTT.

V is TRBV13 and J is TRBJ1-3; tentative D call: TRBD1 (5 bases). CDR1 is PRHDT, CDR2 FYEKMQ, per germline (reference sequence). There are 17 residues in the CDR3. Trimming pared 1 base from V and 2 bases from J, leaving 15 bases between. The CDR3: CASSLARQGSAGNTIYF. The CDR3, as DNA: TGTGCCAGCAGCTTAGCACGGCAGGGTTCGGCTGGAAACACCATATATTTT.

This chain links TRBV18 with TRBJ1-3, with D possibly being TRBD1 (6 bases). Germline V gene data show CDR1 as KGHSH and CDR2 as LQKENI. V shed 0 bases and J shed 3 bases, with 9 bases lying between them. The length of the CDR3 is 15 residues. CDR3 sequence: CASSPPVDSGNTIYF. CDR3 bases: TGTGCCAGCTCACCACCCGTGGACAGTGGAAACACCATATATTTT.

The CDR3 sequence: CASSLIPSGRFDTGELFF. CDR3 nucleotide sequence: TGTGCCAGCAGCTTAATCCCTAGCGGGAGATTTGACACCGGGGAGCTGTTTTTT. The gene calls are TRBV7-9 and TRBJ2-2; 10 nucleotides line up with TRBD2. The CDR3 has 18 residues. CDR1 SEHNR and CDR2 FQNEAQ come from the germline V gene (reference sequence). Trimming removed 2 bases from V and 3 bases from J; junction bases left unmatched: 9.

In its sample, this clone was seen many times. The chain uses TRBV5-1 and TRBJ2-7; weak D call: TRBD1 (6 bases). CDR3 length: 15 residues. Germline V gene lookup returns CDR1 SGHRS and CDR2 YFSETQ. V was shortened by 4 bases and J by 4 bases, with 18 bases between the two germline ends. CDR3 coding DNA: TGCGCCAGCAGCCCAAGACAGGATTCGTCATACGAGCAGTACTTC. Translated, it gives CASSPRQDSSYEQYF.

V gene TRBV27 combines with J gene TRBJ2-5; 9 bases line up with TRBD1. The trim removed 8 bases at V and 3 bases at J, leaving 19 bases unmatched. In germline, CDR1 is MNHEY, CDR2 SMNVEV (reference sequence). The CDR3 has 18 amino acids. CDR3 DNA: TGTGCCAGCCTGAAAAGGGTTGAACCGGGACAGGGTAAAGAGACCCAGTACTTC. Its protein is CASLKRVEPGQGKETQYF.

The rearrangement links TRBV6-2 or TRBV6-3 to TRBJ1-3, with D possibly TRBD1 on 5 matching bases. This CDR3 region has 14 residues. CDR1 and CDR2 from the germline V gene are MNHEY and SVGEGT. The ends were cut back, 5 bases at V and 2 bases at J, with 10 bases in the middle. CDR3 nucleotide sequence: TGTGCCAGCAGTCGTCCGGGGGCTGGAAACACCATATATTTT. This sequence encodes CASSRPGAGNTIYF.

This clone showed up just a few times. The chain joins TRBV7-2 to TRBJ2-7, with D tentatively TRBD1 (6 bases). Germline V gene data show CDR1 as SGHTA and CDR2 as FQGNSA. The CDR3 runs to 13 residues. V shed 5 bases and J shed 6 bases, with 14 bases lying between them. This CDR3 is CASSLGHSGEQYF. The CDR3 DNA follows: TGTGCCAGCAGCCTGGGACATTCGGGCGAGCAGTACTTC.

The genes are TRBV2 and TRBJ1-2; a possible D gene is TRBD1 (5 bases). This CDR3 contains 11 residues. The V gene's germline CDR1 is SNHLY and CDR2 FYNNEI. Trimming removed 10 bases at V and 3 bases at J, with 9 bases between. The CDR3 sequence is CATTGDYGYTF. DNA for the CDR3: TGTGCCACTACAGGTGACTATGGCTACACCTTC.

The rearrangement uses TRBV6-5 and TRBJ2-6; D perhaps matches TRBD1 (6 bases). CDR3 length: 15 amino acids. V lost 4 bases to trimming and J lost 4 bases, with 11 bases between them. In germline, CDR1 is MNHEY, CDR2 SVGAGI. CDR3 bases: TGTGCCAGCAGTTCACAGGGTAGGGGGGCCAACGTCCTGACTTTC. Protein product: CASSSQGRGANVLTF.

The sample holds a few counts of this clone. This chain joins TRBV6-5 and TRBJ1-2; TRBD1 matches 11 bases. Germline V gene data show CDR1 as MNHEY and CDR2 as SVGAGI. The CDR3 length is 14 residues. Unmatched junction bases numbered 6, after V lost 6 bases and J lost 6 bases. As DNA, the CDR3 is TGTGCCAGCAGAACTGGACAGGGGGCTGATGGCTACACCTTC. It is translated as CASRTGQGADGYTF.

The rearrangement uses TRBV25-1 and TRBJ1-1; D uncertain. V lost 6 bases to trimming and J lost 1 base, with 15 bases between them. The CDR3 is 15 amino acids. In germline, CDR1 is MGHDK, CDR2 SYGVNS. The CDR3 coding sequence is TGTGCCAGCAGGGAAAAGGCCGACTGGAACACTGAAGCTTTCTTT. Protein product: CASREKADWNTEAFF.

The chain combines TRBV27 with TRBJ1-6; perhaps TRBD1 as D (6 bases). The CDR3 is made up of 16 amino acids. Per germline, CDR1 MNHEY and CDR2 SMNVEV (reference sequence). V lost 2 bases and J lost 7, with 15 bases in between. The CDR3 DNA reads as TGTGCCAGCAGTTTAACTCCAGGGGCACGGAATTCACCCCTCCACTTT. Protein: CASSLTPGARNSPLHF.

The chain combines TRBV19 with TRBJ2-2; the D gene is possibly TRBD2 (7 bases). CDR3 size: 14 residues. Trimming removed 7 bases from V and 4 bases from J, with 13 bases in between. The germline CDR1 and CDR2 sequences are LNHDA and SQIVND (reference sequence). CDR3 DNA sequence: TGTGCCAGTAAGGGGGGGGAGCTCACCGGGGAGCTGTTTTTT. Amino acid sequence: CASKGGELTGELFF. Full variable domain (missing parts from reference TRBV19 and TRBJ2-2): DGGITQSPKYLFRKEGQNVTLSCEQNLNHDAMYWYRQDPGQGLRLIYYSQIVNDFQKGDIAEGYSVSREKKESFPLTVTSAQKNPTAFYLCASKGGELTGELFFGEGSRLTVL.

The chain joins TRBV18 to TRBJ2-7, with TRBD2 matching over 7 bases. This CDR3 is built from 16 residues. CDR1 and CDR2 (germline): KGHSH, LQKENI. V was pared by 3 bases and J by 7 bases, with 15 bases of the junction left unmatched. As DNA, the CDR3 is TGTGCCAGCTCACCTCCCAACGGGAGGACCAACTTGGAGCAGTACTTC. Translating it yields CASSPPNGRTNLEQYF.